This T cell receptor beta chain was captured in a study of blood T cells in healthy people across ages. Overall study context: About one barcoded beta molecule per two T cells came from capture by template switching.

General study points: Versus aged donors, long-lived donors had higher diversity and more naive CD4+ cells. There was a strong correlation between TCR beta diversity and naive T cell percentage.

The use of a sample-barcoded 5' primer and a J-beta primer mix characterized a second PCR of roughly 6 to 12 cycles. TCRdb reanalysed the 5' RACE reads using MiXCR and keeps one entry per CDR3 protein. In the table there are 780,000 or so distinct CDR3 sequences, 53% of which are singletons. V was shortened by 1 base and J by 0 bases, with 13 bases between the two germline ends. Germline assignment: CDR1 SGHDN and CDR2 FVKESK. This CDR3 is built from 18 residues. Aged roughly 6 to 95, donors were systemically healthy Caucasians from Russia. As to this clonotype: Antigen: not known.

The chain employs TRBV14 and TRBJ1-6; TRBD1 is a possible D gene (5 bases). The source of this sequence is a man older than 75 in good health. The sample consisted of blood. This CDR3 reads CASSQGPGGISYNSPLHF. In DNA form, the CDR3 reads TGTGCCAGCAGCCAAGGCCCTGGGGGGATCTCCTATAATTCACCCCTCCACTTT.